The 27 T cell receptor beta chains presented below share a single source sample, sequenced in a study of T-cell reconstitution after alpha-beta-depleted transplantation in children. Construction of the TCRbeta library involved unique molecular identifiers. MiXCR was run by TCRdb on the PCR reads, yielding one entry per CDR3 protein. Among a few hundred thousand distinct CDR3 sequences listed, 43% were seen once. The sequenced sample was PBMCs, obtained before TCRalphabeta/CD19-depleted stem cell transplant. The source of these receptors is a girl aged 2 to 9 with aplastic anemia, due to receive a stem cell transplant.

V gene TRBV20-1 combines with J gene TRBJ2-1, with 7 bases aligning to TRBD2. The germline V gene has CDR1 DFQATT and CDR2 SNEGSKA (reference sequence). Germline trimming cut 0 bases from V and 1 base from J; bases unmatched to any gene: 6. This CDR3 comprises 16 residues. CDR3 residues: CSARDLGGGSYNEQFF. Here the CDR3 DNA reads TGCAGTGCTAGAGATCTGGGGGGGGGTTCCTACAATGAGCAGTTCTTC.

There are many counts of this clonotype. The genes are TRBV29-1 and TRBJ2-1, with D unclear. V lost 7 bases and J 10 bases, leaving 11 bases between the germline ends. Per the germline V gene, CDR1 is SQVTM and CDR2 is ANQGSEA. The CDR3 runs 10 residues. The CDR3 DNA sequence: TGCAGCGCCCGCCTAGAAGAGCAGTTCTTC. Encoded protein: CSARLEEQFF.

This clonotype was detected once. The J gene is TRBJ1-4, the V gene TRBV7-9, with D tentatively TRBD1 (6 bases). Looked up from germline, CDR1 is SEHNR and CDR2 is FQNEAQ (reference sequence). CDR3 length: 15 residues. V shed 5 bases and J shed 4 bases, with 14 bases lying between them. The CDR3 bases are TGTGCCAGCAGCACCCCCGGGACACGTAATGAAAAACTGTTTTTT. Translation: CASSTPGTRNEKLFF.

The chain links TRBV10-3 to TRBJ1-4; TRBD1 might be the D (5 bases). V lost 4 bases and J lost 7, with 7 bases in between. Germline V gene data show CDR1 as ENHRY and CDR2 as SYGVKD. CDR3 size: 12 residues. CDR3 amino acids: CAISGGGEKLFF. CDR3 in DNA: TGTGCCATCAGTGGGGGGGGTGAAAAACTGTTTTTT.

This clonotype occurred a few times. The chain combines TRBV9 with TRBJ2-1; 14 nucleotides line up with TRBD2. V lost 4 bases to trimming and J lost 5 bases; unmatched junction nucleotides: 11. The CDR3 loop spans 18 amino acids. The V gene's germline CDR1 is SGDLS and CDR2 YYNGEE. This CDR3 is CASSPSRLAGGPNNEQFF. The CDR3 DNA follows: TGTGCCAGCAGCCCATCGCGACTAGCGGGAGGGCCAAACAATGAGCAGTTCTTC.

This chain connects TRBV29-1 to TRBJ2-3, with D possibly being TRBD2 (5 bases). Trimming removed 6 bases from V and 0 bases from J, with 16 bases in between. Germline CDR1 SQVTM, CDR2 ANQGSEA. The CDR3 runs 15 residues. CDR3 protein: CSVEDFAQSTDTQYF. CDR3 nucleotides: TGCAGCGTGGAGGACTTCGCCCAAAGCACAGATACGCAGTATTTT.

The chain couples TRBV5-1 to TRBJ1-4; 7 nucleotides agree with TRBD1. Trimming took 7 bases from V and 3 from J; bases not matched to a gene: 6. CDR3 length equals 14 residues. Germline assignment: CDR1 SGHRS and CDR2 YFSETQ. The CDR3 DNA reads TGCGCCAGCTCACGGGACAGTCCTAATGAAAAACTGTTTTTT. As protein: CASSRDSPNEKLFF.

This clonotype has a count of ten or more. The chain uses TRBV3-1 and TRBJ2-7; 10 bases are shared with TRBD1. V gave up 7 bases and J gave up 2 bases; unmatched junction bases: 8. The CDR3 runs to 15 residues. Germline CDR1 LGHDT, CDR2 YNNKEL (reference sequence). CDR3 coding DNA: TGTGCCAGCACCGGAAGGACAGGGGGAACCTACGAGCAGTACTTC. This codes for CASTGRTGGTYEQYF.

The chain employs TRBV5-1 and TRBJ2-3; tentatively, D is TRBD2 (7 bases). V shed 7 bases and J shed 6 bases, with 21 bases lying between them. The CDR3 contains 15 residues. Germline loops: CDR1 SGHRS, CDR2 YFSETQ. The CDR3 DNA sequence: TGCGCCAGCCACCGTGAAGGGGGGGCAATGGATACGCAGTATTTT. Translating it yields CASHREGGAMDTQYF.

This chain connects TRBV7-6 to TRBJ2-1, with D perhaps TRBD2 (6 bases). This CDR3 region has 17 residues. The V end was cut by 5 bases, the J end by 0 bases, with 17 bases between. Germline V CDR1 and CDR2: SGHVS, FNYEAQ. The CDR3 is CASSPAGWGSSYNEQFF. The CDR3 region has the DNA TGTGCCAGCAGCCCGGCGGGGTGGGGGAGCTCCTACAATGAGCAGTTCTTC.

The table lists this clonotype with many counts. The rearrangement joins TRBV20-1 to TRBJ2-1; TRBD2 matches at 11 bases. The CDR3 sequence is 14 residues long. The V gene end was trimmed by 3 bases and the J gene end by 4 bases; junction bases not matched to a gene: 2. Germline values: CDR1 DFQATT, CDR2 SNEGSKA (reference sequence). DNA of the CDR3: TGCAGTGCTAGGACTAGCGGGATTTACAATGAGCAGTTCTTC. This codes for CSARTSGIYNEQFF.

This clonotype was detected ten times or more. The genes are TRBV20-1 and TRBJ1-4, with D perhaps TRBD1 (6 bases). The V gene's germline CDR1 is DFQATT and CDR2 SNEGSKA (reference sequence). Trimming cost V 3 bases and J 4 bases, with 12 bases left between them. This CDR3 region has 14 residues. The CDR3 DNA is TGCAGTGCTAGGGGGGCATCCGTTAATGAAAAACTGTTTTTT. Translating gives CSARGASVNEKLFF.

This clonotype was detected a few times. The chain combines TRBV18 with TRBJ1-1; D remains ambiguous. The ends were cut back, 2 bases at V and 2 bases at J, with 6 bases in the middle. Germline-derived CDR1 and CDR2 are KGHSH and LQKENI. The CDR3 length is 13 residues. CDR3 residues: CASSPSQNTEAFF. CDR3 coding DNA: TGTGCCAGCTCACCAAGTCAAAACACTGAAGCTTTCTTT.

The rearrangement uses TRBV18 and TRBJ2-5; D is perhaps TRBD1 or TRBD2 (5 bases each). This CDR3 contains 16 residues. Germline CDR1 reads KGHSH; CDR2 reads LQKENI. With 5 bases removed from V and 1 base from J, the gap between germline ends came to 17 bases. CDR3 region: CASSSQGTRAQETQYF. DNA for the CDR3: TGTGCCAGCTCATCCCAGGGTACTAGAGCCCAAGAGACCCAGTACTTC.

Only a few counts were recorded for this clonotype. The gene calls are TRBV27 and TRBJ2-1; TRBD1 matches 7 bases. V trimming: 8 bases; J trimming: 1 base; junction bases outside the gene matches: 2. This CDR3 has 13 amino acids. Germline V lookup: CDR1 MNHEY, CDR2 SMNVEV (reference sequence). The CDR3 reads CASGTASYNEQFF. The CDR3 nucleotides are TGTGCCAGCGGGACAGCATCCTACAATGAGCAGTTCTTC.

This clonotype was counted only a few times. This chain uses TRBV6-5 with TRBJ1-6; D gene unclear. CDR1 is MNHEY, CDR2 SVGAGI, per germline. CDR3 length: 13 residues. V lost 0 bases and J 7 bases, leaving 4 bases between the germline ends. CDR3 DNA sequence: TGTGCCAGCAGTTACTCAGGGAATTCACCCCTCCACTTT. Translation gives CASSYSGNSPLHF.

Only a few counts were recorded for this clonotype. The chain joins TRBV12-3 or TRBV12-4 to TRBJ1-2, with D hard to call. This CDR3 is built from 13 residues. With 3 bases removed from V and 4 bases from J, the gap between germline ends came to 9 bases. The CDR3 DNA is TGTGCCAGCAGTTTGAGGCGGGGCTATGGCTACACCTTC. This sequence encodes CASSLRRGYGYTF.

CDR3 region: CSAGQGSSQPQHF. In DNA, the CDR3 is TGCAGTGCAGGACAGGGGTCGAGTCAGCCCCAGCATTTT. The chain joins TRBV20-1 to TRBJ1-5; 9 nucleotides align to TRBD1. This CDR3 comprises 13 residues. Germline V gene sequence: CDR1 DFQATT, CDR2 SNEGSKA (reference sequence). With V trimmed by 6 bases and J by 6 bases, 6 bases remained unmatched.

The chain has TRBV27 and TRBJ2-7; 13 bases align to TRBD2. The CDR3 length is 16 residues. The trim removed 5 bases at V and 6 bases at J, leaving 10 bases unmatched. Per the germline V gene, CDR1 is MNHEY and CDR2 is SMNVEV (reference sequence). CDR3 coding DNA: TGTGCCAGCAGTCCCTCGGTGACTAGCGGGAGGAGCGAGCAGTACTTC. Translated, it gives CASSPSVTSGRSEQYF.

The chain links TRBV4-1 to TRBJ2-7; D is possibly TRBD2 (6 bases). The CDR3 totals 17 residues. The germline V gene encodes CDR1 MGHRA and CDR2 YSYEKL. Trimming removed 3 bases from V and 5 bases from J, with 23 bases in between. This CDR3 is CASSQVGYGAPGDEQYF. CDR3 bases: TGCGCCAGCAGCCAGGTTGGTTACGGGGCTCCGGGGGACGAGCAGTACTTC.

In DNA, the CDR3 is TGTGCCAGCTCACCAATACATCCGGGACACCTGAACACTGAAGCTTTCTTT. It codes for CASSPIHPGHLNTEAFF. This chain uses TRBV18 with TRBJ1-1, with a weak D call TRBD1 (6 bases). CDR1 is KGHSH and CDR2 is LQKENI in the germline V gene. With 2 bases removed from V and 0 bases from J, the gap between germline ends came to 16 bases. The CDR3 consists of 17 residues.

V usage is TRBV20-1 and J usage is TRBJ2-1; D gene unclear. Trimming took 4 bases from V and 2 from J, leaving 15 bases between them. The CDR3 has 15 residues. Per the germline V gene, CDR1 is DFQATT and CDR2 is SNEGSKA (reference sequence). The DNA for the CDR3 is TGCAGTGCTATTGACACCGTTGGGACCTACAATGAGCAGTTCTTC. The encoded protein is CSAIDTVGTYNEQFF.

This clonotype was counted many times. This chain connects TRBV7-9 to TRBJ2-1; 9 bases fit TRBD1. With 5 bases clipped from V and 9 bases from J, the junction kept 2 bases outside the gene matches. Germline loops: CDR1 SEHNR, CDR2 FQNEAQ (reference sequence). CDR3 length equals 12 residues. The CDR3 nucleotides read TGTGCCAGCAGCCCGACAGGGGGTGAGCAGTTCTTC. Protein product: CASSPTGGEQFF.

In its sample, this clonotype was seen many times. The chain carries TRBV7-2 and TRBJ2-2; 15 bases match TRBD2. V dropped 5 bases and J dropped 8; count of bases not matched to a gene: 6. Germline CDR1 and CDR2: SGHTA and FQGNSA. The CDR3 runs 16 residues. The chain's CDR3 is CASSIYGLAGGGELFF. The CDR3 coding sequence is TGTGCCAGCAGCATATACGGACTAGCGGGAGGGGGGGAGCTGTTTTTT.

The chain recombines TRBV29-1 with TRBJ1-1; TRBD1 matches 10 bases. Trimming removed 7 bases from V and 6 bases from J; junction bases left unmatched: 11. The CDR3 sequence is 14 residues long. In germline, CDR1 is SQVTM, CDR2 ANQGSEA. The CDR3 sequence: CSGGLGQGRPEAFF. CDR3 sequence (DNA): TGCAGCGGCGGATTGGGACAGGGGAGACCTGAAGCTTTCTTT.

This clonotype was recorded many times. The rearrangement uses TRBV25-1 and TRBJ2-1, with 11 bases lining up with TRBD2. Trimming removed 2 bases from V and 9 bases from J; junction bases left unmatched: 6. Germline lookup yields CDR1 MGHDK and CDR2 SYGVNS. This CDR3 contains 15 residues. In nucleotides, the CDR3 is TGTGCCAGCAGTGAACTACTAGCGGGAGTAACTGAGCAGTTCTTC. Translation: CASSELLAGVTEQFF.

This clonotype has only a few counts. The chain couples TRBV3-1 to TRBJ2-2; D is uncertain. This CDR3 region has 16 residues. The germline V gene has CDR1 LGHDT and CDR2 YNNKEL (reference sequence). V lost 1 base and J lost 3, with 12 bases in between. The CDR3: CASSQGYGPYTGELFF. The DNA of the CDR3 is TGTGCCAGCAGCCAAGGATACGGGCCTTACACCGGGGAGCTGTTTTTT.